This paragraph reports one T cell receptor (beta chain). This clonotype was recorded at least ten times. The specificity of this receptor is unknown. The sample holds no much larger clone one base away, and base qualities are not on file. The CDR3 sequence holds 13 residues, the cysteine and phenylalanine included. The kept DNA is CDR3 alone, 39 bases in frame from the first base. CDR1 is given as GTSNPN and CDR2 as SVGIG, both from the germline V gene (reference sequence). V loses 2 bases, J loses 5 bases, and the germline ends lie 12 bases apart. This sample was included in a study of T cells in Graves' hyperthyroidism and ophthalmopathy (dated 2019 in TCRdb). Looking at the study overall: Peripheral blood samples were taken at the time of initial diagnosis, prior to any treatment. After blood sampling, hyperthyroidism patients were treated with methimazole at a starting dose of 30 mg daily, and ophthalmopathy patients were treated with high-dose intravenous methylprednisolone. For training and testing, the 100 or so patients in the discovery cohort were randomly divided in a 7:3 ratio. The paper describes TCR Vbeta CDR3 sequencing of 135 peripheral blood samples, made up of fewer than 50 ophthalmopathy patients, around 73 hyperthyroidism patients and approximately 17 progressor patients. In addition, the study compared T-cell repertoires in thyroid tissue and in blood from 6 or 7 Graves' hyperthyroidism patients. An independent validation cohort of 18 to 20 hyperthyroidism patients and 17 patients who later progressed to ophthalmopathy tested prospective prediction of ophthalmopathy. A discovery cohort of fewer than 110 patients, 43 with Graves' ophthalmopathy and 57 with stable Graves' hyperthyroidism, was used to find distinguishing TCR V-J signatures.

Ophthalmopathy patients had moderately to severely active disease, with a Clinical Activity Score of 3 or more, a NOSPECS grade of 4 or more, and a disease duration of less than 3 months. The study excluded patients with uncontrolled infections, other autoimmune diseases, pregnancy or lactation. Diagnoses relied on clinical symptoms, serum thyroxine and TRAb, thyroid ultrasound and orbital computed tomography. Ficoll-Paque density gradient centrifugation was used to isolate PBMCs from around 10 ml of fresh peripheral blood. Total RNA was extracted using Trizol reagent, and RNA quality was assessed on an Agilent 2100 Bioanalyzer. The full study reports these points: In validation, progression to ophthalmopathy was predicted by the model with 70.59% sensitivity and 72.22% specificity, a median of about 6 months before onset. Sample size was not statistically predetermined, and investigators were not blinded to group allocation. Most expanded thyroid clonotypes (frequency above 0.001) were also found in blood, which suggests that blood repertoires may mirror thyroid immune responses. Ophthalmopathy was separated from stable hyperthyroidism by a 13 V-J signature model, with about 88% sensitivity and approximately 81% specificity obtained in cross-validation and 80%/75% obtained in testing.

TCR beta CDR3 regions were amplified from RNA transcripts. The TCR CDR3 was subjected to a first round of RT-PCR using the HTBI primer set and the Qiagen OneStep RT-PCR kit. A second multiplex PCR round built the libraries, followed by size selection and purification. The libraries were sequenced on an Illumina HiSeq2000 using paired-end 100 bp reads. The original methods were these. Raw data were processed with SOAPnuke, discarding reads with adapters, uncalled bases, mean Phred below 15, or no exact constant-primer or identifier match. COPE v1.2.5 was used to merge the high-quality paired reads, and each unique nucleotide sequence was defined as a clonotype. MiTCR v1.1 was used to align clonotypes to the IMGT TRBV, TRBD and TRBJ reference segments. The analysis included only V-J combinations with a frequency above 0.0001, which together covered around 99% of the repertoires. The TCS score was defined as the ratio of F50 (clonal expansion) to E x V (chaos), calculated using BLOSUM62-based TCRdist between CDR3 peptides within each V-J. Welch's t-statistics and random forest reduced fewer than 600 V-J features to 10 to 15, which were used in a naive Bayes classifier (R e1071). TCRdb trimmed the raw reads at Q25, called clones with MiXCR and kept productive beta chains. Entries are consolidated by CDR3 protein sequence, retaining the most common genes and DNA. TCRdb, rather than the study authors, made the V and J calls. The sample table lists around 690,000 distinct CDR3 sequences, about 20% of them with a count of one. The ten largest clones represent around a third of the sample.

This receptor was identified in a man in his thirties or forties with Graves' ophthalmopathy. The sequencing input was blood. This sequence uses TRBV30 and TRBJ1-2; the D gene lacks a confident call. The CDR3 in this case is CAWSLGSGYGYTF. The bases are TGTGCCTGGAGTTTGGGCAGTGGTTATGGCTACACCTTC.